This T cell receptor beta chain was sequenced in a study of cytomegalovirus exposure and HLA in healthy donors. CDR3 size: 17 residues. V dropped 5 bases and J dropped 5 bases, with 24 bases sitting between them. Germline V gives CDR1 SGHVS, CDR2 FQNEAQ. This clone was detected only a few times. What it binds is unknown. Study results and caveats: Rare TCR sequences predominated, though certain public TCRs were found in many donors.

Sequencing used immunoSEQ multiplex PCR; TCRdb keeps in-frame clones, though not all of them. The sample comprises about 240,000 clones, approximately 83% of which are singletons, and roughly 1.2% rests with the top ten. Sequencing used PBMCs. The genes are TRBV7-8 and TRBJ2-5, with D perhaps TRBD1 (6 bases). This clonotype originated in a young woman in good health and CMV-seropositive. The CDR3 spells CASSPAPEDSPWETQYF. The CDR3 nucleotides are TGTGCCAGCAGCCCCGCCCCCGAGGACAGTCCGTGGGAGACCCAGTACTTC. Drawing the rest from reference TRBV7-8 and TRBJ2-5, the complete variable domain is GAGVSQSPRYKVAKRGQDVALRCDPISGHVSLFWYQQALGQGPEFLTYFQNEAQLDKSGLPSDRFFAERPEGSVSTLKIQRTQQEDSAVYLCASSPAPEDSPWETQYFGPGTRLLVL.